Listed here is a single T cell receptor (beta chain). What it binds is not known. The repertoire was sequenced with immunoSEQ multiplex PCR; TCRdb's copy has only in-frame clones and lacks some. The repertoire holds about 110,000 clones, around nine tenths seen once, with roughly 19% in the top ten. Time point denoted: cycle 4 day 1 (C4D1), after around six weeks of nivolumab. Exposure to brentuximab vedotin varied, and each patient had relapsed following autologous stem cell transplantation. Trimming removed 2 bases from V and 5 bases from J, with 6 bases in between. The CDR3 has 12 amino acids. The V gene's germline CDR1 is KGHSH and CDR2 LQKENI. This sample is drawn from a study of PD-1 blockade in classical Hodgkin lymphoma. Study-wide findings and caveats: Excluded were patients who started nivolumab under 1 year after ASCT, a group that had lower diversity. By cycle point C4D1, TCR diversity had risen significantly in CD4+ cells (but not CD8+ cells). For complete responders, baseline diversity was comparable to that of newly diagnosed patients.

The specimen comprised peripheral blood mononuclear cells (PBMCs), sampled before the fourth cycle of nivolumab. This chain connects TRBV18 to TRBJ1-1; D remains ambiguous. The receptor comes from a human donor with classical Hodgkin lymphoma. In nucleotides, the CDR3 is TGTGCCAGCTCACCAATAACAACTGAAGCTTTCTTT. Its translation: CASSPITTEAFF.